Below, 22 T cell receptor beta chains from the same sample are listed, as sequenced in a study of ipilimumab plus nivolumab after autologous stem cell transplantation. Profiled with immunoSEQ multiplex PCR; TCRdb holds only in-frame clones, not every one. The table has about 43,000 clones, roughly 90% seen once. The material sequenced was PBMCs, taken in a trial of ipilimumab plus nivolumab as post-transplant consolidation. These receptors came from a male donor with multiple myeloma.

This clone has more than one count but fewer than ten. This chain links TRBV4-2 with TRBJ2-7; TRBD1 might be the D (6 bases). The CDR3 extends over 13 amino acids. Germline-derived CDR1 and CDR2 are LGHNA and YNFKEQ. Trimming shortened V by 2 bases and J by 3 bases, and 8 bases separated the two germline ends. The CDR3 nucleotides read TGTGCCAGCAGCCAACCAGGGGACTACGAGCAGTACTTC. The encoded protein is CASSQPGDYEQYF.

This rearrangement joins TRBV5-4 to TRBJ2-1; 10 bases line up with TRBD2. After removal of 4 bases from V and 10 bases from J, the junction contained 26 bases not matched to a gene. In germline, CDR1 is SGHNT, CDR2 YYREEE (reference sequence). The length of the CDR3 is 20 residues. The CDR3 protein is CASSPVPSGRANEYRDEQFF. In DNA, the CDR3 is TGTGCCAGCAGCCCAGTCCCGAGCGGGAGGGCCAACGAATACAGGGACGAGCAGTTCTTC.

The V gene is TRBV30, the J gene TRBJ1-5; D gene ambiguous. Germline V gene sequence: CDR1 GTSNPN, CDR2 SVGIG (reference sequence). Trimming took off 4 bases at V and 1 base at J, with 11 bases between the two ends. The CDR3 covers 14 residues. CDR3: CAWNIGGSNQPQHF. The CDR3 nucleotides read TGTGCCTGGAATATAGGAGGGAGCAATCAGCCCCAGCATTTT.

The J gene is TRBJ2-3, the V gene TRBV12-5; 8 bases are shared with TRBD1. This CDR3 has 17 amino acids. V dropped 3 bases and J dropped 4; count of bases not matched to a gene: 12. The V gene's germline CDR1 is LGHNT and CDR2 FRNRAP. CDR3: CASGLFGGRGQADTQYF. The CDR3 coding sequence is TGTGCTAGTGGTTTATTTGGTGGCAGGGGGCAAGCAGATACGCAGTATTTT. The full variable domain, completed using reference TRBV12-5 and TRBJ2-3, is DARVTQTPRHKVTEMGQEVTMRCQPILGHNTVFWYRQTMMQGLELLAYFRNRAPLDDSGMPKDRFSAEMPDATLATLKIQPSEPRDSAVYFCASGLFGGRGQADTQYFGPGTRLTVL.

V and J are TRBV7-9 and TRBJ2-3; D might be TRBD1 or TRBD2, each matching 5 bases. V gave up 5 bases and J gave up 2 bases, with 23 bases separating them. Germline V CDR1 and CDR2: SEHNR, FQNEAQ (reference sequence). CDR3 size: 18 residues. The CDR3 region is CASSQISPGAPYTDTQYF. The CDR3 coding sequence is TGTGCCAGCAGCCAAATTTCCCCCGGGGCTCCGTACACAGATACGCAGTATTTT.

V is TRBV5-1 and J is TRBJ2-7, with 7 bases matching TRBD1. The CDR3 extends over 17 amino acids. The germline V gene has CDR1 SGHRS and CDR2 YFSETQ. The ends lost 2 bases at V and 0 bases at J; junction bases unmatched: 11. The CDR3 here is CASSLEYRGFSSYEQYF. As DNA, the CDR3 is TGCGCCAGCAGCTTAGAGTACAGGGGCTTCAGCTCCTACGAGCAGTACTTC.

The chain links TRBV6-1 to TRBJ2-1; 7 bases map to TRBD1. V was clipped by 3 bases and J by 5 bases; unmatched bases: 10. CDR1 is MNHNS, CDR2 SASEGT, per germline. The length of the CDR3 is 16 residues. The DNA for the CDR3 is TGTGCCAGCAGTGACCTTGCCGGGACAGAAAACAATGAGCAGTTCTTC. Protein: CASSDLAGTENNEQFF.

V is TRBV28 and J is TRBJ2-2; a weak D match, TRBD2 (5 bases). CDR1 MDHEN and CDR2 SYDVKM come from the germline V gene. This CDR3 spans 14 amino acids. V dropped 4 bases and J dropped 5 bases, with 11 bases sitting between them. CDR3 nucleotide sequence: TGTGCCAGCAGTTCTCGGGGTAGGACCGGGGAGCTGTTTTTT. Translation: CASSSRGRTGELFF. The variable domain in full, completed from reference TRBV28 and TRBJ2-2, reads DVKVTQSSRYLVKRTGEKVFLECVQDMDHENMFWYRQDPGLGLRLIYFSYDVKMKEKGDIPEGYSVSREKKERFSLILESASTNQTSMYLCASSSRGRTGELFFGEGSRLTVL.

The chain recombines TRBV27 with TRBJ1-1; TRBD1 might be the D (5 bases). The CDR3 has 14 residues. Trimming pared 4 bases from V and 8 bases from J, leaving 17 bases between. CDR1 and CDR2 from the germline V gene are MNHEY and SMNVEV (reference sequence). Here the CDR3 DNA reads TGTGCCAGCAGTTGGGGACCCTCCGCAACGGAAGCTTTCTTT. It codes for CASSWGPSATEAFF.

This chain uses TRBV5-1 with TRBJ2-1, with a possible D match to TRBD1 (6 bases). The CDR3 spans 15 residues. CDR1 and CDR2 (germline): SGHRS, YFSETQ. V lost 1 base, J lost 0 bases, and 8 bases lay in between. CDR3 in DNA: TGCGCCAGCAGCTTGCGACAGGTCTCCTACAATGAGCAGTTCTTC. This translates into CASSLRQVSYNEQFF.

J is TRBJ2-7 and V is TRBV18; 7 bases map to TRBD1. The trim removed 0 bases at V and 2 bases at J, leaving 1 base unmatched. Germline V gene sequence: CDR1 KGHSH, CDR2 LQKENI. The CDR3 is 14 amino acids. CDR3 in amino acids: CASSPPGQPYEQYF. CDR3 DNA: TGTGCCAGCTCACCACCGGGACAGCCCTACGAGCAGTACTTC. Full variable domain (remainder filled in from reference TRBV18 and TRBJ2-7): NAGVMQNPRHLVRRRGQEARLRCSPMKGHSHVYWYRQLPEEGLKFMVYLQKENIIDESGMPKERFSAEFPKEGPSILRIQQVVRGDSAAYFCASSPPGQPYEQYFGPGTRLTVT.

CDR3 amino acids: CASSGLVGGEQPQHF. The CDR3 coding sequence is TGTGCCAGCAGCGGATTAGTAGGGGGCGAACAGCCCCAGCATTTT. The chain joins TRBV2 to TRBJ1-5, with TRBD1 matching 7 bases. The germline V gene has CDR1 SNHLY and CDR2 FYNNEI. The V segment lost 6 bases and the J segment 7 bases; nucleotides outside the gene matches: 12. The CDR3 spans 15 residues.

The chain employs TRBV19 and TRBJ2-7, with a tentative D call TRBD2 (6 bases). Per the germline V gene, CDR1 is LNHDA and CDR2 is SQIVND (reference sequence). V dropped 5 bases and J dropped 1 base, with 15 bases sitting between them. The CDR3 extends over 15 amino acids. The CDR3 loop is CASSPRDGASYEQYF. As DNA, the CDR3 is TGTGCCAGTAGTCCGCGGGACGGAGCGTCCTACGAGCAGTACTTC.

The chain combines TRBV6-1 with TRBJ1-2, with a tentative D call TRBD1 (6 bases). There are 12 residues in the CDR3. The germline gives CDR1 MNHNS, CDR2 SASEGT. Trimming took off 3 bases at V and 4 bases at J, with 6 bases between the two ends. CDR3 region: CASSEDSYGYTF. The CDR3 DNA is TGTGCCAGCAGTGAGGACAGCTATGGCTACACCTTC.

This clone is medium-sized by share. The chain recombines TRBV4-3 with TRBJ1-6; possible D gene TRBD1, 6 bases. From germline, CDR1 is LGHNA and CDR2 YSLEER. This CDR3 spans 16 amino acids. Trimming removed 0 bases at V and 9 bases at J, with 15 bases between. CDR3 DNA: TGCGCCAGCAGCCAAGATCTTGAGGGGGGCGGTTCACCCCTCCACTTT. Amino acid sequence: CASSQDLEGGGSPLHF.

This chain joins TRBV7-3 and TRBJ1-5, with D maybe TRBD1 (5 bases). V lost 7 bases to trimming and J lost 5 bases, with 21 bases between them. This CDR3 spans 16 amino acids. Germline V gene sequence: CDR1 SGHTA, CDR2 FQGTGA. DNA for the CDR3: TGTGCCAGCACTTTGGGGGGACGTTCGCCCGATCAGCCCCAGCATTTT. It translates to CASTLGGRSPDQPQHF. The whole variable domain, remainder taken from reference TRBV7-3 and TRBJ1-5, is GAGVSQTPSNKVTEKGKYVELRCDPISGHTALYWYRQSLGQGPEFLIYFQGTGAADDSGLPNDRFFAVRPEGSVSTLKIQRTERGDSAVYLCASTLGGRSPDQPQHFGDGTRLSIL.

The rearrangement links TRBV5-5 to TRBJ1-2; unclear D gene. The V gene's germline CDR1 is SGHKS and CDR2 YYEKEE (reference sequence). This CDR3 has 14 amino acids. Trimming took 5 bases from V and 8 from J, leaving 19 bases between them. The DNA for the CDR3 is TGTGCCAGCAGAGATGAGACAAGACTGGGCGGCTACACCTTC. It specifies CASRDETRLGGYTF.

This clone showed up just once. In nucleotides, the CDR3 is TGTGCCAGCAGCTTAGAAAGGGACAGCCAAGAGACCCAGTACTTC. It codes for CASSLERDSQETQYF. The rearrangement joins TRBV7-2 to TRBJ2-5; the match to TRBD1 covers 7 bases. Germline V lookup: CDR1 SGHTA, CDR2 FQGNSA. After removal of 1 base from V and 1 base from J, the junction contained 3 bases not matched to a gene. The CDR3 is 15 residues long.

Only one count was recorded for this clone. CDR3 region: CASSTVYGYTF. In nucleotides, the CDR3 is TGTGCCAGCAGCACGGTCTATGGCTACACCTTC. The chain uses TRBV5-4 and TRBJ1-2; no definite D call. CDR3 length equals 11 residues. Germline CDR1 reads SGHNT; CDR2 reads YYREEE (reference sequence). Trimming removed 4 bases from V and 4 bases from J, with 5 bases in between. The entire variable domain, with the rest obtained from reference TRBV5-4 and TRBJ1-2, is as follows: ETGVTQSPTHLIKTRGQQVTLRCSSQSGHNTVSWYQQALGQGPQFIFQYYREEENGRGNFPPRFSGLQFPNYSSELNVNALELDDSALYLCASSTVYGYTFGSGTRLTVV.

The CDR3 DNA sequence: TGTGCCAGCAGCTTGGCAGAGTCGAACACTGAAGCTTTCTTT. Protein sequence: CASSLAESNTEAFF. The chain couples TRBV7-9 to TRBJ1-1, with D unclear. The CDR3 runs 14 residues. The V and J ends lost 3 bases and 1 base respectively, with 9 bases between them. CDR1 SEHNR and CDR2 FQNEAQ come from the germline V gene (reference sequence).

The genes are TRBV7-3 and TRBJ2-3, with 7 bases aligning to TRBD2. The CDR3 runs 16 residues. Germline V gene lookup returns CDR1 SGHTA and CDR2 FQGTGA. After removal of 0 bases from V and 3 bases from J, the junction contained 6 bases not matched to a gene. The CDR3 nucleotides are TGTGCCAGCAGCTTAACTGGGGGGGTAGGAACAGATACGCAGTATTTT. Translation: CASSLTGGVGTDTQYF.

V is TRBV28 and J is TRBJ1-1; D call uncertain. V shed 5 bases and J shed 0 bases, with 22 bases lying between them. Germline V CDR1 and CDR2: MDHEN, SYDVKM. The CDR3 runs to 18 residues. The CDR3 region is CASSPPAAAEFMNTEAFF. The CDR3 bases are TGTGCCAGCAGTCCTCCCGCCGCTGCCGAATTCATGAACACTGAAGCTTTCTTT.